The 12 T cell receptor beta chains given below trace back to one sample, sequenced in a study of PD-1 blockade in classical Hodgkin lymphoma. Data came from immunoSEQ multiplex PCR; TCRdb stores just in-frame clones and leaves some out. Of more than 15,000 clones in the sample, approximately 90% are singletons; the top ten hold approximately 0.51%. Time point noted: newly diagnosed, previously untreated cHL patient sample. Researchers used magnetic negative selection to pull out pure CD4+ T cells from thawed PBMCs. The sequenced sample was CD4+ T cells from blood. The receptor source for this set is a human donor with classical Hodgkin lymphoma.

The CDR3 DNA follows: TGCAGTGCTAGAGATTTCGACGAGCAGTACTTC. Translation: CSARDFDEQYF. This chain uses TRBV20-1 with TRBJ2-7; D is undetermined. V shed 0 bases and J shed 5 bases, with 5 bases lying between them. Germline V gives CDR1 DFQATT, CDR2 SNEGSKA (reference sequence). The CDR3 length is 11 residues.

The chain has TRBV19 and TRBJ2-7, with a weak D call TRBD2 (5 bases). Trimming left V 8 bases short and J 4 bases short, with 15 bases between. The CDR3 runs 13 residues. The germline CDR1 and CDR2 sequences are LNHDA and SQIVND (reference sequence). DNA for the CDR3: TGTGCCAGTTCCGTTCGGGGTTCGTACGAGCAGTACTTC. It encodes CASSVRGSYEQYF.

The DNA of the CDR3 is TGTGCCAGCCTAGGGGGGGGGCTGAGCACCGGGGAGCTGTTTTTT. Protein product: CASLGGGLSTGELFF. The chain recombines TRBV25-1 with TRBJ2-2; TRBD2 is a possible D gene (7 bases). The CDR3 loop spans 15 amino acids. V was pared by 8 bases and J by 4 bases, with 17 bases between. CDR1 MGHDK and CDR2 SYGVNS come from the germline V gene.

A single count supports this clone. This chain uses TRBV2 with TRBJ2-7; 12 bases agree with TRBD1. Trimming removed 4 bases from V and 4 bases from J; junction bases left unmatched: 5. The length of the CDR3 is 15 residues. Germline CDR1 reads SNHLY; CDR2 reads FYNNEI. CDR3 nucleotide sequence: TGTGCCAGCAGTGCTGGGACAGGGGGCACGTACGAGCAGTACTTC. Translation gives CASSAGTGGTYEQYF.

The chain joins TRBV2 to TRBJ1-1; D might be TRBD1 (5 bases). Germline V gene data show CDR1 as SNHLY and CDR2 as FYNNEI. With 6 bases removed from V and 0 bases from J, the gap between germline ends came to 8 bases. There are 13 residues in the CDR3. DNA for the CDR3: TGTGCCAGCAGCTGGGACCTGAACACTGAAGCTTTCTTT. It specifies CASSWDLNTEAFF.

The chain combines TRBV29-1 with TRBJ1-1; a possible D gene is TRBD1 (5 bases). The CDR3 runs 11 residues. Germline V gives CDR1 SQVTM, CDR2 ANQGSEA. The V gene lost 4 bases and the J gene lost 10 bases, with 13 bases spanning the gap. The CDR3 sequence is CSVGGAAGAFF. The CDR3 DNA reads TGCAGCGTTGGTGGGGCGGCTGGAGCTTTCTTT.

The V call is TRBV19, the J call TRBJ1-3, with a possible D match to TRBD1 (5 bases). From germline, CDR1 is LNHDA and CDR2 SQIVND (reference sequence). V was pared by 6 bases and J by 0 bases, with 12 bases between. The CDR3 spans 15 residues. CDR3 loop: CASSPGTRSGNTIYF. In DNA form, the CDR3 reads TGTGCCAGTAGCCCTGGGACTCGCTCTGGAAACACCATATATTTT.

V is TRBV27 and J is TRBJ2-5; D not resolved. Germline CDR1 is MNHEY and CDR2 is SMNVEV (reference sequence). V was shortened by 0 bases and J by 1 base, with 6 bases between the two germline ends. This CDR3 contains 14 residues. CDR3 nucleotides: TGTGCCAGCAGTTTATCAGGAACCCAAGAGACCCAGTACTTC. Protein: CASSLSGTQETQYF.

The chain carries TRBV18 and TRBJ2-5, with D possibly TRBD1 on 5 matching bases. Looked up from germline, CDR1 is KGHSH and CDR2 is LQKENI. V was pared by 6 bases and J by 5 bases, with 16 bases between. CDR3 length: 14 residues. The CDR3 spells CASSPMGRVETQYF. The CDR3 DNA sequence: TGTGCCAGCTCGCCCATGGGGCGAGTGGAGACCCAGTACTTC. The complete variable domain, with remaining parts taken from reference TRBV18 and TRBJ2-5, reads NAGVMQNPRHLVRRRGQEARLRCSPMKGHSHVYWYRQLPEEGLKFMVYLQKENIIDESGMPKERFSAEFPKEGPSILRIQQVVRGDSAAYFCASSPMGRVETQYFGPGTRLLVL.

This clone was seen more than once but under ten times. The J gene is TRBJ2-5, the V gene TRBV10-3, with 12 nucleotides matching TRBD2. Germline CDR1 and CDR2: ENHRY and SYGVKD. V was pared by 4 bases and J by 4 bases, with 7 bases of the junction left unmatched. This CDR3 spans 16 amino acids. In DNA form, the CDR3 reads TGTGCCATCAGTGCCCCTAGCGGGAGGGCCCCAGAGACCCAGTACTTC. Amino acids: CAISAPSGRAPETQYF.

The chain uses TRBV11-2 and TRBJ2-2; unclear D gene. Trimming pared 3 bases from V and 1 base from J, leaving 6 bases between. This CDR3 region has 14 residues. Germline V lookup: CDR1 SGHAT, CDR2 FQNNGV. This CDR3 is CASSFTENTGELFF. The CDR3 DNA is TGTGCCAGCAGCTTTACGGAGAACACCGGGGAGCTGTTTTTT.

The chain recombines TRBV10-3 with TRBJ1-2, with 10 bases that match TRBD1. The J segment lost 0 bases and the V segment lost 10 bases, leaving 5 bases of the junction unmatched. This CDR3 contains 14 residues. The germline V gene has CDR1 ENHRY and CDR2 SYGVKD. CDR3 residues: CANSGTGANYGYTF. DNA for the CDR3: TGTGCCAACTCCGGGACAGGGGCTAACTATGGCTACACCTTC.